Only one count was recorded for the clone carrying this TCR beta chain. No antigen is known for it. The source of the sample is a study of cytomegalovirus exposure and HLA in healthy donors. CDR3 size: 14 residues. Germline CDR1 is SNHLY and CDR2 is FYNNEI. V was pared by 5 bases and J by 5 bases, with 7 bases of the junction left unmatched. General study findings and limits: Specificity of three CMV-associated chains for CMV antigens was verified in vitro.

13 Jbeta primers and 60 Vbeta primers were used for the PCR. Sequenced by immunoSEQ multiplex PCR; TCRdb stores in-frame clones only, minus some. The sample holds 150,000 to 200,000 clones, over 80% seen once. Source material: PBMCs. The chain couples TRBV2 to TRBJ2-7; TRBD1 matches at 9 bases. The sequence came from a girl between 10 and 17 years old in good health and CMV-seropositive. The CDR3 coding sequence is TGTGCCAGCAGTATTCGGGACAGGGTGGACGAGCAGTACTTC. This codes for CASSIRDRVDEQYF.